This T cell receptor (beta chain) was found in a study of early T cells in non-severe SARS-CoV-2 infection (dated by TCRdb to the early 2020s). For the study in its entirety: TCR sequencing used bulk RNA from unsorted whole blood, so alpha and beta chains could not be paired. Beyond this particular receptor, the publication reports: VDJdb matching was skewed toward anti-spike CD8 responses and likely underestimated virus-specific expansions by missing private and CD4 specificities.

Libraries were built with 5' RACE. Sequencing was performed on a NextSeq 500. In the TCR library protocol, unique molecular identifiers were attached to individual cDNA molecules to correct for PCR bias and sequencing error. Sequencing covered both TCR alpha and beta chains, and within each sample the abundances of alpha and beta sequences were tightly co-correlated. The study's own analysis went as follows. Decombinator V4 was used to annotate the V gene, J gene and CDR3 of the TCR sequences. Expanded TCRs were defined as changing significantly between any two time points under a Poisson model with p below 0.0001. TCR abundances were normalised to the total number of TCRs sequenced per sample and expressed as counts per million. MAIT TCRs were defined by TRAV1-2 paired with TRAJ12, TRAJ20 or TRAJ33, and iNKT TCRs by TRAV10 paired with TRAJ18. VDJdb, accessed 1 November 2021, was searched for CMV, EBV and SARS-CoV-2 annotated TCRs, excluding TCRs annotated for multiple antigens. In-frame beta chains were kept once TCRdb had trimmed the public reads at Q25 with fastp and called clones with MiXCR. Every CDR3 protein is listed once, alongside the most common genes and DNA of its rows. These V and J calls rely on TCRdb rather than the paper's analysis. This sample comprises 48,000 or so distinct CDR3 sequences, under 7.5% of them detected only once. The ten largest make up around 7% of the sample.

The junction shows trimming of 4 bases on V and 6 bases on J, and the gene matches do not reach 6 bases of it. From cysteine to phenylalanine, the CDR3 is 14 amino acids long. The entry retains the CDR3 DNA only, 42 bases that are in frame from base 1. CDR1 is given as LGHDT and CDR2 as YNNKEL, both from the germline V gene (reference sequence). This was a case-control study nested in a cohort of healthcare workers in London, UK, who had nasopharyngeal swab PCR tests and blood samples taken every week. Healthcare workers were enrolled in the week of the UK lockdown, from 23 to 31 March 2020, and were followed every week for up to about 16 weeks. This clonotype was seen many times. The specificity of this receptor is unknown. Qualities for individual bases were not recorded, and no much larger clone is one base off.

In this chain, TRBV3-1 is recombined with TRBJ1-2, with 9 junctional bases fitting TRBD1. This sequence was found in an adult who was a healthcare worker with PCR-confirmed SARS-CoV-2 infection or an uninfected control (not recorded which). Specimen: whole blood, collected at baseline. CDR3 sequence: CASSPPDRGNGYTF. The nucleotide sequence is TGTGCCAGCAGCCCGCCGGACAGGGGCAATGGCTACACCTTC.